This T cell receptor beta chain was sequenced for a study of blood T cell repertoires in COVID-19. This study enrolled people aged 18 to 89 from under 25 US geographic areas. This clone has just one count. Germline V gene lookup returns CDR1 SGHNT and CDR2 YENEEA. The CDR3 is 15 residues long. The trim removed 2 bases at V and 5 bases at J, leaving 7 bases unmatched. Libraries were prepared by immunoSEQ multiplex PCR; TCRdb keeps only in-frame clonotypes and omits some of them. The sample contains 200,000 or so clones, over 70% of which appear only once. Sequencing input: PBMCs or T cells enriched from blood (not recorded which). The rearrangement joins TRBV11-3 to TRBJ1-2, with 8 positions matching TRBD1. The clonotype originates from a woman in her 30s who had been exposed to COVID-19. The CDR3 is CASSLPKTGEYGYTF. In DNA, the CDR3 is TGTGCCAGCAGCTTACCCAAGACAGGGGAGTATGGCTACACCTTC.